These 11 T cell receptor beta chains came from one sample sequenced in a study of T-cell memory formation after mild COVID-19. TCRdb re-called the 5' RACE reads through MiXCR, storing one row per CDR3 protein. The sample lists about 14,000 distinct CDR3 sequences; under 20% were seen once. Sequencing was carried out using PBMCs or a T cell subset sorted from them (not recorded which). The receptor source for this set is a man aged 18 to 29 who had mild COVID-19 (a few samples of this study predate the infection). Cell type and time point are not known.

This clonotype was counted ten times or more. The CDR3 nucleotides are TGCGCCAGCAGCCACGCAGGACAGGGGCTCTGGGGCTACACCTTC. This encodes CASSHAGQGLWGYTF. The chain employs TRBV4-3 and TRBJ1-2; TRBD1 agrees at 9 bases. J lost 8 bases, V lost 3 bases, and 10 bases had no gene match. The CDR3 loop spans 15 amino acids. The V gene's germline CDR1 is LGHNA and CDR2 YSLEER.

This clonotype was seen ten or more times. The chain is built from TRBV15 and TRBJ1-1, with 7 positions matching TRBD1. The CDR3 length is 15 residues. J lost 5 bases, V lost 0 bases, and 6 bases had no gene match. From germline, CDR1 is LNHNV and CDR2 YYDKDF (reference sequence). In nucleotides, the CDR3 is TGTGCCACCAGCAGAGACGAACAGGGGAATACTGAAGCTTTCTTT. It translates to CATSRDEQGNTEAFF.

This clonotype was seen only a few times. This chain uses TRBV7-6 with TRBJ2-3, with D tentatively TRBD1 or TRBD2 (5 bases each). The CDR3 runs to 13 residues. The germline V gene encodes CDR1 SGHVS and CDR2 FNYEAQ. V lost 4 bases to trimming and J lost 4 bases, with 9 bases between them. CDR3 region: CASSWDPPDTQYF. The DNA of the CDR3 is TGTGCCAGCAGCTGGGACCCCCCAGATACGCAGTATTTT. Supplemented by reference TRBV7-6 and TRBJ2-3, the full variable domain reads GAGVSQSPRYKVTKRGQDVALRCDPISGHVSLYWYRQALGQGPEFLTYFNYEAQQDKSGLPNDRFSAERPEGSISTLTIQRTEQRDSAMYRCASSWDPPDTQYFGPGTRLTVL.

By frequency in the sample, this clonotype is large. V gene TRBV7-9 combines with J gene TRBJ2-7, with D perhaps given as TRBD1 or TRBD2 (6 bases each). The CDR3 has 16 residues. Germline values: CDR1 SEHNR, CDR2 FQNEAQ (reference sequence). V lost 1 base to trimming and J lost 3 bases, with 16 bases between them. The CDR3 DNA follows: TGTGCCAGCAGCTTAGGTGGGGGGCTCTACAACTACGAGCAGTACTTC. Translating it yields CASSLGGGLYNYEQYF.

This clonotype was observed at least ten times. The chain uses TRBV7-9 and TRBJ2-1, with a possible D match to TRBD2 (5 bases). The CDR3 is made up of 22 amino acids. With 0 bases removed from V and 4 bases from J, the gap between germline ends came to 31 bases. Per the germline V gene, CDR1 is SEHNR and CDR2 is FQNEAQ (reference sequence). The CDR3 DNA is TGTGCCAGCAGCTTAGCATCTAAGGCCCTGGATCGGGGATATTTATCATACAATGAGCAGTTCTTC. Protein: CASSLASKALDRGYLSYNEQFF.

This clonotype was seen at least ten times. As DNA, the CDR3 is TGTGCCATCAGCGGGGGACAGACCTCTGGAAACACCATATATTTT. Protein sequence: CAISGGQTSGNTIYF. The V and J genes are TRBV10-3 and TRBJ1-3; 7 bases line up with TRBD1. Germline V gene lookup returns CDR1 ENHRY and CDR2 SYGVKD. CDR3 length equals 15 residues. Unmatched junction bases numbered 5, after V lost 6 bases and J lost 0 bases.

This clonotype was counted ten times or more. V gene TRBV9 combines with J gene TRBJ2-2; TRBD2 agrees at 9 bases. The CDR3 runs to 15 residues. Germline trimming cut 2 bases from V and 2 bases from J; bases unmatched to any gene: 1. Per the germline V gene, CDR1 is SGDLS and CDR2 is YYNGEE. The CDR3 spells CASSVSGGNTGELFF. CDR3 nucleotide sequence: TGTGCCAGCAGCGTTAGCGGGGGAAACACCGGGGAGCTGTTTTTT.

V is TRBV11-3 and J is TRBJ2-5, with 11 bases lining up with TRBD2. Losses at the gene ends were 10 bases for V and 5 bases for J; bases not matched to a gene: 18. The germline V gene has CDR1 SGHNT and CDR2 YENEEA. CDR3 length: 17 amino acids. The CDR3 DNA sequence: TGTGCCACCAGGAAGGGTATGGTAGCGGGAGGGCCGGAGACCCAGTACTTC. Translation: CATRKGMVAGGPETQYF.

This clonotype was seen repeatedly, ten times or more. This chain connects TRBV4-2 to TRBJ2-3; weak D call: TRBD2 (7 bases). The V gene lost 0 bases and the J gene lost 4 bases, with 14 bases spanning the gap. The CDR3 covers 16 residues. Germline CDR1 reads LGHNA; CDR2 reads YNFKEQ. The CDR3 DNA reads as TGTGCCAGCAGCCAAGAGGGCGGGGGCCTTCCAGATACGCAGTATTTT. It specifies CASSQEGGGLPDTQYF.

This clonotype was counted once. The chain links TRBV20-1 to TRBJ2-7; no clear D gene. With 8 bases removed from V and 3 bases from J, the gap between germline ends came to 20 bases. Germline CDR1 is DFQATT and CDR2 is SNEGSKA (reference sequence). The CDR3 is 14 amino acids. CDR3 nucleotides: TGCAGTTCCTATGATCCTAAGTTGGGCTACGAGCAGTACTTC. Amino acids: CSSYDPKLGYEQYF.

This clonotype has a handful of counts. V gene TRBV4-1 combines with J gene TRBJ1-6; TRBD1 matches 7 bases. CDR1 and CDR2 from the germline V gene are MGHRA and YSYEKL. Losses at the gene ends were 6 bases for V and 5 bases for J; bases not matched to a gene: 4. The CDR3 runs 14 residues. Here the CDR3 reads CASSGTVHNSPLHF. For the CDR3, the DNA is TGCGCCAGCAGTGGGACAGTCCATAATTCACCCCTCCACTTT.